This T cell receptor beta chain is drawn from a study of blood T cell repertoires in COVID-19. Losses at the gene ends were 8 bases for V and 2 bases for J; bases not matched to a gene: 6. The CDR3 runs 13 residues. Germline V gives CDR1 MNHEY, CDR2 SVGAGI. The repertoire was sequenced with immunoSEQ multiplex PCR; TCRdb's copy has only in-frame clones and lacks some. The sample lists roughly 250,000 clones, approximately 82% seen once, with roughly 8.7% in the top ten. The chain carries TRBV6-5 and TRBJ2-7; TRBD1 matches 7 bases. The sequencing input was peripheral blood. The sequence derives from a middle-aged man with active or convalescent COVID-19. The CDR3 nucleotides are TGTGCCAGCCGACCACAGGGGACCTACGAGCAGTACTTC. Protein: CASRPQGTYEQYF.